This T cell receptor beta chain was recorded in a study of T cells in Graves' hyperthyroidism and ophthalmopathy. About the study: Peripheral blood was drawn at first diagnosis, prior to all treatment. Findings and limits, study-wide: Among thyroid clonotypes expanded above 0.001, most also appeared in blood.

The germline CDR1 and CDR2 sequences are ENHRY and SYGVKD. This CDR3 comprises 17 residues. V gave up 10 bases and J gave up 0 bases, with 24 bases separating them. From RNA transcripts, TCR beta CDR3 regions were amplified. The TCR CDR3 was amplified in a first-round RT-PCR using the HTBI primer set. TCRdb analysed the multiplex PCR reads with MiXCR anew, one entry per CDR3 protein. Of about 840,000 distinct CDR3 sequences listed, roughly 40% are singletons. If no ophthalmopathy progression occurred within 18 months, Graves' hyperthyroidism was stable. Lactation, pregnancy, other autoimmune disease or uncontrolled infection excluded patients. A remark on this clonotype: Its target is unknown.

The chain has TRBV10-3 and TRBJ1-1, with unresolved D. The specimen sequenced was blood. The sequence was obtained from a young man with Graves' hyperthyroidism. CDR3 sequence (DNA): TGTGCCAGCAGACCCACCGCTTTGACGGTTATGAACACTGAAGCTTTCTTT. Protein: CASRPTALTVMNTEAFF.